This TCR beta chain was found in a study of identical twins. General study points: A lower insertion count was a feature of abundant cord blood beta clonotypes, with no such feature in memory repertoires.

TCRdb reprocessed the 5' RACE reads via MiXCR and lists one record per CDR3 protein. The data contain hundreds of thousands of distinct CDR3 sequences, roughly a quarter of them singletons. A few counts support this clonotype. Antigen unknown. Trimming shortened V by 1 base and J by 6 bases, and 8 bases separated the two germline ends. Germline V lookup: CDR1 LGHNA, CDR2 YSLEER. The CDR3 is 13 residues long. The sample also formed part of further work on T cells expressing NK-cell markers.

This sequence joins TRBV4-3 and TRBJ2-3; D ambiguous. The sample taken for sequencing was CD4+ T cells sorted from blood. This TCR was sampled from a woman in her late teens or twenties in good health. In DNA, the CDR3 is TGCGCCAGCAGCCAAGGTGTTCGTGATACGCAGTATTTT. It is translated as CASSQGVRDTQYF.